The 12 T cell receptor beta chains below come from one sample, sequenced in a study of T cell repertoires in cytomegalovirus infection. Antigens for these TCRs are unknown. TCRdb analysed the reads with MiXCR anew, one entry per CDR3 protein. The sample shows about 770,000 distinct CDR3 sequences, roughly 29% of them seen only once. This material consisted of cultured CD8+ T cells from PBMCs, taken from culture after CMV antigen stimulation. The receptors stem from a human donor in good health (CMV status not recorded). Some clones in this sample may be carry-over from other donors' samples.

The V gene is TRBV27, the J gene TRBJ2-7; 8 bases agree with TRBD2. V gave up 6 bases and J gave up 6 bases; unmatched junction bases: 10. This CDR3 is built from 14 residues. Germline V gives CDR1 MNHEY, CDR2 SMNVEV (reference sequence). CDR3 amino acids: CASSLGTSGSEQYV. The DNA of the CDR3 is TGTGCCAGCAGCCTGGGGACTAGTGGTTCCGAGCAGTACGTC.

V gene TRBV7-2 combines with J gene TRBJ2-5; D not certain. The V gene lost 4 bases and the J gene lost 3 bases, with 9 bases spanning the gap. CDR3 size: 13 residues. Germline V CDR1 and CDR2: SGHTA, FQGNSA. The CDR3 here is CASSSNLEETQYF. The CDR3 nucleotides read TGTGCCAGCAGCTCGAACCTTGAAGAGACCCAGTACTTC.

This chain joins TRBV7-2 and TRBJ2-2, with unresolved D. Trimming took 6 bases from V and 1 from J, leaving 6 bases between them. Looked up from germline, CDR1 is SGHTA and CDR2 is FQGNSA. The CDR3 runs to 13 residues. The CDR3 is CASRALNTGELFF. The CDR3 nucleotides are TGTGCCAGCAGGGCCTTGAACACCGGGGAGCTGTTTTTT.

This clonotype was counted between two and nine times. The chain couples TRBV5-8 to TRBJ2-5, with D perhaps matching TRBD1 (6 bases). Trimming pared 2 bases from V and 5 bases from J, leaving 16 bases between. The CDR3 has 15 amino acids. CDR1 and CDR2 from the germline V gene are SGHTS and YDEGEE. CDR3 region: CASSFGGQPAETQYF. In nucleotides, the CDR3 is TGTGCCAGCAGCTTTGGTGGACAGCCGGCCGAGACCCAGTACTTC. Looking up the rest from reference TRBV5-8 and TRBJ2-5 gives the full variable domain: EAGVTQSPTHLIKTRGQQATLRCSPISGHTSVYWYQQALGLGLQFLLWYDEGEERNRGNFPPRFSGRQFPNYSSELNVNALELEDSALYLCASSFGGQPAETQYFGPGTRLLVL.

This clonotype has only a few counts. V usage is TRBV7-9 and J usage is TRBJ2-3; D unclear. Germline assignment: CDR1 SEHNR and CDR2 FQNEAQ (reference sequence). This CDR3 has 15 amino acids. V dropped 1 base and J dropped 3 bases, with 11 bases sitting between them. In DNA form, the CDR3 reads TGTGCCAGCAGCTTAGAATATCTGGGGACAGATACGCAGTATTTT. Its translation: CASSLEYLGTDTQYF.

There are a few counts of this clonotype. The V call is TRBV7-9, the J call TRBJ1-1, with 9 bases that match TRBD1. The CDR3 is made up of 15 amino acids. In germline, CDR1 is SEHNR, CDR2 FQNEAQ (reference sequence). Trimming at V came to 6 bases and at J to 4 bases, leaving 9 bases not matched to a gene. The CDR3 DNA is TGTGCCAGCAGTTCCAACAGGGGGCTCAGCACTGAAGCTTTCTTT. Translating gives CASSSNRGLSTEAFF. Variable domain in full (rest from reference TRBV7-9 and TRBJ1-1): DTGVSQNPRHKITKRGQNVTFRCDPISEHNRLYWYRQTLGQGPEFLTYFQNEAQLEKSRLLSDRFSAERPKGSFSTLEIQRTEQGDSAMYLCASSSNRGLSTEAFFGQGTRLTVV.

The V call is TRBV5-4, the J call TRBJ2-4; perhaps TRBD2 as D (6 bases). This CDR3 spans 13 amino acids. The ends were cut back, 3 bases at V and 5 bases at J, with 9 bases in the middle. The germline V gene encodes CDR1 SGHNT and CDR2 YYREEE (reference sequence). The CDR3 DNA reads TGTGCCAGCAGCTACTGGGAGGAAAACATTCAGTACTTC. This sequence encodes CASSYWEENIQYF.

Concerning this clonotype itself: A much larger clone sits a single nucleotide away, making a read error possible. The chain is built from TRBV7-6 and TRBJ2-1, with TRBD2 matching 12 bases. Germline CDR1 is SGHVS and CDR2 is FNYEAQ. J lost 3 bases, V lost 6 bases, and 6 bases had no gene match. The CDR3 has 16 amino acids. CDR3 DNA sequence: TGTGCCAGCAGACAGGGACTAGCGGGCCTCTACAATGAGCAGTTCTTC. Translated, it gives CASRQGLAGLYNEQFF. Filled out from reference TRBV7-6 and TRBJ2-1, the complete variable domain reads GAGVSQSPRYKVTKRGQDVALRCDPISGHVSLYWYRQALGQGPEFLTYFNYEAQQDKSGLPNDRFSAERPEGSISTLTIQRTEQRDSAMYRCASRQGLAGLYNEQFFGPGTRLTVL.

This clonotype was seen a few times. J is TRBJ2-3 and V is TRBV12-3 or TRBV12-4, with unresolved D. The CDR3 runs 14 residues. V shed 6 bases and J shed 2 bases, with 12 bases lying between them. CDR3 DNA: TGTGCCAGCAGCCCCTTAGCAGTCACAGATACGCAGTATTTT. Protein sequence: CASSPLAVTDTQYF.

J is TRBJ2-5 and V is TRBV20-1; 14 nucleotides agree with TRBD2. V lost 0 bases, J lost 7 bases, and 7 bases stayed unmatched. The CDR3 contains 16 residues. Looked up from germline, CDR1 is DFQATT and CDR2 is SNEGSKA (reference sequence). CDR3 protein: CSAREGLAGVGRTQYF. CDR3 sequence (DNA): TGCAGTGCTAGAGAGGGACTAGCGGGGGTAGGAAGGACCCAGTACTTC.

The chain is built from TRBV6-5 and TRBJ2-7, with a tentative D call TRBD1 (5 bases). The CDR3 is 14 residues long. Germline CDR1 is MNHEY and CDR2 is SVGAGI. V lost 0 bases and J lost 12, with 18 bases in between. CDR3 nucleotide sequence: TGTGCCAGCAGTTACTCAGTGGGGCCCCCTTCCCTGTACTTC. Protein product: CASSYSVGPPSLYF.

This clonotype was seen repeatedly, ten times or more. V usage is TRBV7-9 and J usage is TRBJ2-1; 7 bases match TRBD1. The length of the CDR3 is 18 residues. Per germline, CDR1 SEHNR and CDR2 FQNEAQ (reference sequence). V lost 5 bases and J lost 7; bases outside the gene matches: 20. The chain's CDR3 is CASSKTFGIPGTENEQFF. In nucleotides, the CDR3 is TGTGCCAGCAGCAAAACCTTTGGGATCCCCGGGACAGAGAATGAGCAGTTCTTC.